This T cell receptor beta chain emerged from a study of sequential checkpoint blockade in melanoma. For the study at large: Over 20 patients had matched tumor biopsies before treatment and at week 13 after nivolumab or ipilimumab alone. Study-level results: For nivolumab-first patients, baseline tumor clonality was associated with response.

Notes on this clone: Antigen specificity is unknown.

As to treatment: randomized to nivolumab then ipilimumab (arm A) or the reverse (arm B). This CDR3 comprises 14 residues. Germline V lookup: CDR1 MNHGY, CDR2 SAAAGT. Deletions cut 6 bases from V and 6 bases from J, with 17 bases between. TCRdb's table, derived via immunoSEQ multiplex PCR, lists solely in-frame clones and lacks some. The table records 6,000 or so clones, roughly 21% of them present only once. The chain carries TRBV6-8 and TRBJ1-1; D may be TRBD1 (5 bases). The TCR was taken from a human donor with melanoma. Sequenced here: tumor tissue (inferred from file names), sampled from a patient given nivolumab and ipilimumab in sequence. CDR3 sequence reads: CASSKRQMDPEAFF. The CDR3 bases are TGTGCCAGCAGCAAAAGACAGATGGACCCTGAAGCTTTCTTT.